This TCR beta chain was observed in a study of glioma-infiltrating T cells after dendritic cell vaccination listed by TCRdb under 2016. About the full investigation: The cohort included 15 or so glioblastoma patients drawn from Phase I and II dendritic cell vaccination trials, of whom 9 were newly diagnosed and 6 had recurrent disease. Between about 2002 and 2012, patients were given autologous tumor lysate-pulsed dendritic cell vaccination. The vaccine consisted of monocyte-derived dendritic cells cultured approximately 7 days with IL-4 and GM-CSF, then pulsed overnight with autologous tumor lysate. Each patient got three intradermal injections of the dendritic cell vaccine, spaced at biweekly intervals, in the arm below the axilla. Deep sequencing of TCR beta CDR3 regions was used to quantify tumor-infiltrating lymphocyte content and compare tumor and blood repertoires in dendritic cell-vaccinated glioblastoma patients. Survival after dendritic cell vaccination was correlated with TCR sequencing metrics, such as TIL content and the overlap between tumor and blood repertoires.

TCRB CDR3 regions were amplified from approximately 2 ug genomic DNA, or all available DNA if less, using the immunoSEQ assay. The multiplex PCR relied on 60 forward primers for TCR V beta segments and 13 reverse primers for J beta segments. To estimate the number of reads per starting template, synthetic control templates were added to each sample at limiting dilution. Sequencing produced 87 bp reads on the Illumina HiSeq System. From the authors' description of their analysis: To remove PCR and sequencing errors, closely related sequences were merged with a nearest neighbor algorithm. TCR overlap was measured as the percentage of unique tumor TCR beta sequences also present in the same patient's peripheral blood. This is the immuneACCESS table as TCRdb keeps it, with only in-frame sequences that have V and J called. A part of the clones is gone; compared with another copy, unresolved V genes explain less than half, and the rest is unexplained. The DNA was the basis for D and trimming; V, J and clone size are from that table. The sample records 90,000 to 110,000 clones, roughly 89% of which are singletons. The top ten constitute approximately 2.7% of the sample.

Taken with the paper, the label for time point translates to: after dendritic cell vaccination, including at tumor progression/relapse. To be selected, patients needed enough residual fresh-frozen tumor tissue and more than two years of available survival data. An isocitrate dehydrogenase mutation was not carried by any of the glioblastoma patients, although molecular status was otherwise variable. PBMC collection took place before vaccination, two weeks after the third vaccination, and at tumor progression if progression occurred. Genomic DNA was extracted with the Qiagen DNeasy Blood extraction Kit. Results and caveats for the whole study, not just this receptor: Longer time to progression and overall survival after dendritic cell vaccination were predicted by higher estimated pretreatment TIL content. TCR clonality showed no direct relationship with survival, which suggests that a diverse polyclonal response may be important. The cohort was small and heterogeneous, only a few patients had full blood and tumor sets, and even fewer had initial-recurrent tumor pairs. The response model built on TCR overlap across three groups was characterized as speculative, with prospective validation still needed.

Notes on this clone: Which antigen it targets is not known. Base qualities were left out, and no much larger clone turns up one base away.

V loses 5 bases at its end and J loses 6 bases; junction bases beyond the gene matches: 3. Taken from the germline V gene, the CDR1 and CDR2 loops are MRHNA and SNTAGT. The CDR3 has 13 amino acids, counting the end cysteine and phenylalanine. The CDR3 DNA has 39 bases and is translated from base 1. This clonotype originated in a human donor with glioblastoma. Recombination joined TRBV6-4 with TRBJ2-1, and 8 junction bases match TRBD1. The material was blood, obtained after dendritic cell vaccination. CDR3 sequence: CASSKTGGNEQFF. The nucleotide sequence reads TGTGCCAGCAGTAAAACAGGGGGCAATGAGCAGTTCTTC.